One TCR beta chain is described in this entry. The CDR3 runs to 16 residues. Germline V gives CDR1 SGHRS, CDR2 YFSETQ. The V and J ends lost 1 base and 8 bases, in that order; junction bases with no gene match: 10. This sample stems from a study of blood T cell repertoires in COVID-19. The overall study: Whether acute or convalescent, the COVID-19 samples came from the United States, Italy and Spain. T cells, B-cell-depleted T cells, or PBMCs provided the cDNA or gDNA that served as material.

Under the authors' procedure: Nucleated cell number was recorded as an estimate derived from reference gene primer amplification. Using immunoSEQ multiplex PCR, the repertoire was profiled, and TCRdb retains in-frame clones only, with some absent. V, J and clone size reflect that table, while D and trimming were determined from the DNA. Of about 10,000 clones listed, 70% to 90% are singletons. Sequenced material: peripheral blood. The chain employs TRBV5-1 and TRBJ1-4; 8 positions agree with TRBD1. The clonotype comes from a human donor in a cohort sampled during active COVID-19. As DNA, the CDR3 is TGCGCCAGCAGCTTGAGTACTCAGGGGGCGATCGAAAAACTGTTTTTT. This sequence encodes CASSLSTQGAIEKLFF.